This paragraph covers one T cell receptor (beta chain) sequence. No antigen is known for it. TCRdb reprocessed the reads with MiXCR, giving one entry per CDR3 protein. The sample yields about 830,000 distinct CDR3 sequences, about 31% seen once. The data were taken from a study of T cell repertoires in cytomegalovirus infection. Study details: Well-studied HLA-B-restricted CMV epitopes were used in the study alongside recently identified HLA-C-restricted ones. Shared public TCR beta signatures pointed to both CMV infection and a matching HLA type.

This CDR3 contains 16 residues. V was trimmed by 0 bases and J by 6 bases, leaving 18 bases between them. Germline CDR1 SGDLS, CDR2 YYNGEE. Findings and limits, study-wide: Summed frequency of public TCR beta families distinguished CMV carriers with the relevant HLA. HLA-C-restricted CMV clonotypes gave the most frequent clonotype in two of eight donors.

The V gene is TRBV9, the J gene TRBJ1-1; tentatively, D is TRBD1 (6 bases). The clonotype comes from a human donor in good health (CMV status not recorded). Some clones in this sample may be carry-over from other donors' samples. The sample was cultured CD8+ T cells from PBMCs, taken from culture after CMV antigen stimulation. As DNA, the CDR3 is TGTGCCAGCAGCGTAGGGAACGCGCGGACAGTGTCTGAAGCTTTCTTT. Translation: CASSVGNARTVSEAFF.